The 18 T cell receptor beta chains below all came from one sample that was sequenced in a study of PD-1 blockade in classical Hodgkin lymphoma. Method: immunoSEQ multiplex PCR; TCRdb's copy keeps in-frame clones and lacks some. The repertoire consists of 40,000 to 60,000 clones, with just under 75% occurring once and the leading ten covering over 12%. Relapse after autologous stem cell transplantation occurred in every patient, and brentuximab vedotin exposure varied. This sample comprised peripheral blood mononuclear cells (PBMCs), obtained before the second cycle of nivolumab. These receptor sequences come from a human donor with classical Hodgkin lymphoma.

This chain links TRBV6-6 with TRBJ2-7; TRBD1 aligns across 8 bases. V trimming: 7 bases; J trimming: 4 bases; junction bases outside the gene matches: 9. The CDR3 has 14 residues. CDR1 is MNHNY, CDR2 SVGAGI, per germline (reference sequence). The CDR3 DNA is TGTGCCAGCACCTTAAGGCAGGGGGCATACGAGCAGTACTTC. It yields the protein CASTLRQGAYEQYF.

This chain links TRBV30 with TRBJ1-2, with a weak D call TRBD1 (6 bases). Germline CDR1 reads GTSNPN; CDR2 reads SVGIG (reference sequence). Trimming left V 2 bases short and J 4 bases short, with 20 bases between. The CDR3 covers 16 residues. The CDR3 nucleotides are TGTGCCTGGAGTCCCTCCGACAGGCGGTGGGTCTATGGCTACACCTTC. Translating it yields CAWSPSDRRWVYGYTF. Filled out from reference TRBV30 and TRBJ1-2, the complete variable domain reads SQTIHQWPATLVQPVGSPLSLECTVEGTSNPNLYWYRQAAGRGLQLLFYSVGIGQISSEVPQNLSASRPQDRQFILSSKKLLLSDSGFYLCAWSPSDRRWVYGYTFGSGTRLTVV.

This clone was seen just once. The chain joins TRBV28 to TRBJ2-1; 11 nucleotides align to TRBD2. The CDR3 totals 17 residues. The ends lost 7 bases at V and 3 bases at J; junction bases unmatched: 11. From germline, CDR1 is MDHEN and CDR2 SYDVKM. The CDR3 here is CASTGNPGTSGYNEQFF. The CDR3 DNA reads as TGTGCCAGCACTGGAAACCCCGGGACTAGCGGCTACAATGAGCAGTTCTTC. Filled out from reference TRBV28 and TRBJ2-1, the complete variable domain reads DVKVTQSSRYLVKRTGEKVFLECVQDMDHENMFWYRQDPGLGLRLIYFSYDVKMKEKGDIPEGYSVSREKKERFSLILESASTNQTSMYLCASTGNPGTSGYNEQFFGPGTRLTVL.

This chain connects TRBV7-2 to TRBJ2-7; D may match TRBD1 or TRBD2 (5 bases each). This CDR3 is 14 amino acids long. Germline CDR1 is SGHTA and CDR2 is FQGNSA. V was pared by 3 bases and J by 4 bases, with 13 bases between. The CDR3 DNA reads TGTGCCAGCAGCTTGCCTAGCCCAGGGTACGAGCAGTACTTC. Amino acids: CASSLPSPGYEQYF.

This clone was observed a single time. The J gene is TRBJ1-3, the V gene TRBV5-1; the D is unclear. CDR1 is SGHRS and CDR2 is YFSETQ in the germline V gene. Trimming shortened V by 0 bases and J by 0 bases, and 10 bases separated the two germline ends. The CDR3 is made up of 16 amino acids. CDR3 DNA sequence: TGCGCCAGCAGCTTGGCCGGTAGGGCCTCTGGAAACACCATATATTTT. It yields the protein CASSLAGRASGNTIYF.

The chain employs TRBV15 and TRBJ1-2; D is undetermined. Looked up from germline, CDR1 is LNHNV and CDR2 is YYDKDF (reference sequence). Trimming stripped 0 bases from V and 4 bases from J, with 9 bases between. CDR3 length equals 14 residues. The CDR3 region is CATSRESGLYGYTF. For the CDR3, the DNA is TGTGCCACCAGCAGAGAATCGGGCCTCTATGGCTACACCTTC.

The chain has TRBV5-1 and TRBJ1-1; D uncertain. V was shortened by 0 bases and J by 0 bases, with 12 bases between the two germline ends. CDR1 SGHRS and CDR2 YFSETQ come from the germline V gene. The CDR3 sequence is 16 residues long. The CDR3 DNA is TGCGCCAGCAGCTTGGAACCAGGCCTCATGAACACTGAAGCTTTCTTT. Translated: CASSLEPGLMNTEAFF.

The chain has TRBV5-5 and TRBJ2-1; unclear D gene. Trimming took 1 base from V and 0 from J, leaving 11 bases between them. This CDR3 region has 16 residues. CDR1 is SGHKS and CDR2 is YYEKEE in the germline V gene (reference sequence). CDR3 in amino acids: CASSLRFTLSYNEQFF. CDR3 sequence (DNA): TGTGCCAGCAGCTTGAGATTCACGCTCTCCTACAATGAGCAGTTCTTC.

The J gene is TRBJ2-7, the V gene TRBV4-1, with 8 positions matching TRBD2. This CDR3 has 15 amino acids. Germline lookup yields CDR1 MGHRA and CDR2 YSYEKL. V shed 1 base, J shed 2 bases, and the junction held 4 bases outside the gene matches. CDR3 sequence: CASSQVTSGPYEQYF. The DNA of the CDR3 is TGCGCCAGCAGCCAAGTCACTAGCGGCCCCTACGAGCAGTACTTC.

The genes are TRBV7-4 and TRBJ2-4; D might be TRBD2 (6 bases). The CDR3 length is 15 residues. Germline CDR1 SGHVT, CDR2 SQSDAQ. V was pared by 5 bases and J by 0 bases, with 11 bases between. The CDR3 reads CASSTLAIAKNIQYF. For the CDR3, the DNA is TGTGCCAGCAGCACCCTAGCGATAGCCAAAAACATTCAGTACTTC.

The V call is TRBV18, the J call TRBJ1-1; D possibly corresponds to TRBD1 (5 bases). Per germline, CDR1 KGHSH and CDR2 LQKENI. Deletions cut 0 bases from V and 0 bases from J, with 8 bases between. This CDR3 comprises 15 residues. This CDR3 reads CASSPPGGLNTEAFF. DNA for the CDR3: TGTGCCAGCTCACCACCCGGGGGACTGAACACTGAAGCTTTCTTT.

The chain carries TRBV27 and TRBJ2-5; 11 nucleotides match TRBD2. The CDR3 is made up of 15 amino acids. Per germline, CDR1 MNHEY and CDR2 SMNVEV (reference sequence). V lost 4 bases to trimming and J lost 1 base; unmatched junction nucleotides: 2. The CDR3 DNA reads as TGTGCCAGCAGTTCTAGCGGGAGGATCCAAGAGACCCAGTACTTC. Protein: CASSSSGRIQETQYF.

The chain joins TRBV9 to TRBJ2-3; TRBD2 agrees at 12 bases. Germline values: CDR1 SGDLS, CDR2 YYNGEE. The V segment lost 0 bases and the J segment 3 bases; nucleotides outside the gene matches: 14. This CDR3 is 20 amino acids long. CDR3 protein: CASSVDPPRLAGVSTDTQYF. CDR3 sequence (DNA): TGTGCCAGCAGCGTAGATCCCCCGAGACTAGCGGGAGTCTCAACAGATACGCAGTATTTT.

J is TRBJ1-5 and V is TRBV6-1; the D gene is possibly TRBD1 (6 bases). CDR3 length equals 15 residues. From germline, CDR1 is MNHNS and CDR2 SASEGT. V was pared by 4 bases and J by 7 bases, with 17 bases between. CDR3 in amino acids: CASSARGGAGQPQHF. The DNA of the CDR3 is TGTGCCAGCAGTGCCCGGGGGGGGGCAGGACAGCCCCAGCATTTT.

The V gene is TRBV29-1, the J gene TRBJ2-3, with 7 bases identical to TRBD2. This CDR3 is 15 amino acids long. V was pared by 7 bases and J by 0 bases, with 10 bases of the junction left unmatched. Per the germline V gene, CDR1 is SQVTM and CDR2 is ANQGSEA. CDR3 nucleotide sequence: TGCAGCGCTTGGGGGGGTAATCCTAGCACAGATACGCAGTATTTT. Its translation: CSAWGGNPSTDTQYF.

V is TRBV30 and J is TRBJ1-5; D call uncertain. Per the germline V gene, CDR1 is GTSNPN and CDR2 is SVGIG (reference sequence). V lost 2 bases and J 0 bases, leaving 11 bases between the germline ends. This CDR3 contains 15 residues. CDR3 region: CAWSPQAISNQPQHF. CDR3 nucleotide sequence: TGTGCCTGGAGTCCCCAGGCTATTAGCAATCAGCCCCAGCATTTT.

This chain uses TRBV30 with TRBJ1-4, with 7 bases that match TRBD1. This CDR3 is 15 amino acids long. After removal of 2 bases from V and 1 base from J, the junction contained 4 bases not matched to a gene. Germline V gene data show CDR1 as GTSNPN and CDR2 as SVGIG (reference sequence). CDR3 nucleotides: TGTGCCTGGAGTCAGGGGGGTGGAACTAATGAAAAACTGTTTTTT. Translating it yields CAWSQGGGTNEKLFF.

The V gene is TRBV5-1, the J gene TRBJ2-7; D ambiguous. Trimming took 1 base from V and 5 from J, leaving 10 bases between them. Germline CDR1 reads SGHRS; CDR2 reads YFSETQ. This CDR3 region has 13 residues. In DNA form, the CDR3 reads TGCGCCAGCAGCTTGTCTGGGTCCAACGAGCAGTACTTC. Translated, it gives CASSLSGSNEQYF.